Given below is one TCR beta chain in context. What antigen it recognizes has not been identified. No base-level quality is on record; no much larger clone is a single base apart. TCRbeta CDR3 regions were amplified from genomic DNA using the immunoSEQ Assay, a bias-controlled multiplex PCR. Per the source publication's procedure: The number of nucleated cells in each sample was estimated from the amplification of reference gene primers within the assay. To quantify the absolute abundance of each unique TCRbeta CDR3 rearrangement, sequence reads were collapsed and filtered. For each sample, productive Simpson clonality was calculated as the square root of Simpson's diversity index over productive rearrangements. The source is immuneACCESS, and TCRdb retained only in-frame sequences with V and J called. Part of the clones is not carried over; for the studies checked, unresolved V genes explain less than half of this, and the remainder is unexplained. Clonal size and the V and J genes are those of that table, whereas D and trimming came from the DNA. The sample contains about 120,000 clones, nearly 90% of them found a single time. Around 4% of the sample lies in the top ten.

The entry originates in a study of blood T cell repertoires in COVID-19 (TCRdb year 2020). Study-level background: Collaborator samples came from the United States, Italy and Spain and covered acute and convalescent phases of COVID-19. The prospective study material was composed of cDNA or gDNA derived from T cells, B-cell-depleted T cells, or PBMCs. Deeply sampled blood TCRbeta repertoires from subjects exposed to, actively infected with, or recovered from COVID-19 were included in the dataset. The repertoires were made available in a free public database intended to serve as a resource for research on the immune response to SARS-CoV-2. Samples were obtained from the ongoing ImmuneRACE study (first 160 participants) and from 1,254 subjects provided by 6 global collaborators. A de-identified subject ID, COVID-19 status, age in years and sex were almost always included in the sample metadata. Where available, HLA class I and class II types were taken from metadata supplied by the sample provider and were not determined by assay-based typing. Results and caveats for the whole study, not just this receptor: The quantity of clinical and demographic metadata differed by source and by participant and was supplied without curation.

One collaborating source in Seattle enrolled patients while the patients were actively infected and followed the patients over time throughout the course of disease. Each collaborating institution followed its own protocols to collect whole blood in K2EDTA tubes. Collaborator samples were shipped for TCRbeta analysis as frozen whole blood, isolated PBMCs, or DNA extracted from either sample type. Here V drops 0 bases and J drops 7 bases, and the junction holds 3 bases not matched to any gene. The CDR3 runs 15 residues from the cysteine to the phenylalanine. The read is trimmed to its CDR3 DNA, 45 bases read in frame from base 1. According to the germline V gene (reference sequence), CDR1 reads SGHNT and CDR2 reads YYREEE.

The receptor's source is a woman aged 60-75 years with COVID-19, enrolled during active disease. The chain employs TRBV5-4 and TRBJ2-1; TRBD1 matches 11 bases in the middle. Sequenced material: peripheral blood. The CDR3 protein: CASSLEGQGGNEQFF. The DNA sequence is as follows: TGTGCCAGCAGCTTGGAGGGACAGGGGGGGAATGAGCAGTTCTTC.